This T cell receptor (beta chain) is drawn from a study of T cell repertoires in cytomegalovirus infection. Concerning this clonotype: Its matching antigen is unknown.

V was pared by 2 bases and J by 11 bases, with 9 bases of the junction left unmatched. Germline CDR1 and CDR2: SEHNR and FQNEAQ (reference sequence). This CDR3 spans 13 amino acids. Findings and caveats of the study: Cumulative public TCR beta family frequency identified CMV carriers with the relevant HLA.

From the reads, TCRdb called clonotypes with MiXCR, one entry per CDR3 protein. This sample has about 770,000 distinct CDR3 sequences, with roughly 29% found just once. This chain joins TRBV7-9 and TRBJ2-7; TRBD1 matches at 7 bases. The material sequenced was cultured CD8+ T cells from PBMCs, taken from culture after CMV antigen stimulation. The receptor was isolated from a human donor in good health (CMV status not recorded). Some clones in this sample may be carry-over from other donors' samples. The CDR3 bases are TGTGCCAGCAGCTTAATCGGGACAGATAAAAAGTACGTC. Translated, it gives CASSLIGTDKKYV.